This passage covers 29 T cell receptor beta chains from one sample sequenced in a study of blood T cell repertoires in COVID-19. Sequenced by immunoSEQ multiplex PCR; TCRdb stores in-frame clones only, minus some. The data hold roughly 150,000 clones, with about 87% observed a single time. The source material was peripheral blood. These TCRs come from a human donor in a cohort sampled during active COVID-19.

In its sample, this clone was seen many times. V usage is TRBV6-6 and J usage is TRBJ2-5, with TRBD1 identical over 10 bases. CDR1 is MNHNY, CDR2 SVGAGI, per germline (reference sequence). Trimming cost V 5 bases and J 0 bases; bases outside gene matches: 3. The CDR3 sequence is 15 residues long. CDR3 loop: CASSRDRGYQETQYF. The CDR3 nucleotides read TGTGCCAGCAGTCGGGACAGGGGCTACCAAGAGACCCAGTACTTC.

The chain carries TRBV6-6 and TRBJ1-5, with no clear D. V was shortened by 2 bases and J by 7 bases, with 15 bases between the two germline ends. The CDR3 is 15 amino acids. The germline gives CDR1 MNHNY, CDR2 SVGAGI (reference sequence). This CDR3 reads CASSYEPDNWQPQHF. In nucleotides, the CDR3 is TGTGCCAGCAGTTACGAACCCGACAATTGGCAGCCCCAGCATTTT.

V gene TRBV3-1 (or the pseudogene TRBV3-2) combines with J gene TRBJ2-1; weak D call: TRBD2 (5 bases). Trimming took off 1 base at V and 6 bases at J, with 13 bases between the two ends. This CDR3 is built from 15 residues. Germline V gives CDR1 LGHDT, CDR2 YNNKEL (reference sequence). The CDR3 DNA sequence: TGTGCCAGCAGCCAAGTAGGGAGTAGGGCCAATGAGCAGTTCTTC. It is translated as CASSQVGSRANEQFF.

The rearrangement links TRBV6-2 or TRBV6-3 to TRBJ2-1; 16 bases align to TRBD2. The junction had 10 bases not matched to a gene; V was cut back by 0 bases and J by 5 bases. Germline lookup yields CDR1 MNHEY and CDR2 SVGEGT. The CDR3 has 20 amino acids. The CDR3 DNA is TGTGCCAGCAGTTACTCTGGGCCGGGACTAGCGGGGGGGGTCAACAATGAGCAGTTCTTC. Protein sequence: CASSYSGPGLAGGVNNEQFF.

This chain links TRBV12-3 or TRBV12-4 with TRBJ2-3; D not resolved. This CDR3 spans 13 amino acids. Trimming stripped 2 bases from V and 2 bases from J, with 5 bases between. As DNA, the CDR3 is TGTGCCAGCAGTTTATCGTTCACAGATACGCAGTATTTT. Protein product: CASSLSFTDTQYF.

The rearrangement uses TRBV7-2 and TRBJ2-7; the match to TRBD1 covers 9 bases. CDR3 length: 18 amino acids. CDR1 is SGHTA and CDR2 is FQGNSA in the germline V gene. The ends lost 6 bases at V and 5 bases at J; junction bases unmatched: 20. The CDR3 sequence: CASRPYLNRDRVFHEQYF. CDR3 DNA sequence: TGTGCCAGCAGGCCTTACCTAAATCGGGACAGGGTCTTCCACGAGCAGTACTTC.

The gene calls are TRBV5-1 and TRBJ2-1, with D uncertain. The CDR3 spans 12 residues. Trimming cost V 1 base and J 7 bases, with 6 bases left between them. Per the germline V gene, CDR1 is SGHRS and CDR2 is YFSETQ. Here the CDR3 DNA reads TGCGCCAGCAGCTTGTTAGAAAATGAGCAGTTCTTC. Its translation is CASSLLENEQFF.

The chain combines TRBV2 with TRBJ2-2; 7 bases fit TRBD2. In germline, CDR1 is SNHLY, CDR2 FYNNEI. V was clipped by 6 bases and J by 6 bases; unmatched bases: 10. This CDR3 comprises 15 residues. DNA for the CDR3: TGTGCCAGCAGCCCCGAGGACGGGGGGTCCGGGGAGCTGTTTTTT. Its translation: CASSPEDGGSGELFF.

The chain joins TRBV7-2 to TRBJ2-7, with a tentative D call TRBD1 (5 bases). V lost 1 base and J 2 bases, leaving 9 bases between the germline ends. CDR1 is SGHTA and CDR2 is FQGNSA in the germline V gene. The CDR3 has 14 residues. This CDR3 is CASSLDTGAYEQYF. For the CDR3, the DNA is TGTGCCAGCAGCTTAGATACAGGAGCCTACGAGCAGTACTTC. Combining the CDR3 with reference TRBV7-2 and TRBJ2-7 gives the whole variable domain GAGVSQSPSNKVTEKGKDVELRCDPISGHTALYWYRQSLGQGLEFLIYFQGNSAPDKSGLPSDRFSAERTGGSVSTLTIQRTQQEDSAVYLCASSLDTGAYEQYFGPGTRLTVT.

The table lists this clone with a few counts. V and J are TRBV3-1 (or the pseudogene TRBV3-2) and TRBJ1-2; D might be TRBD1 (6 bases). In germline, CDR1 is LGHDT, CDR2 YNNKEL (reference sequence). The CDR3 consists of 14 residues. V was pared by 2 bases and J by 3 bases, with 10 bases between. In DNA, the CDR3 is TGTGCCAGCAGCCAATTCCCAGGGGACTATGGCTACACCTTC. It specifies CASSQFPGDYGYTF.

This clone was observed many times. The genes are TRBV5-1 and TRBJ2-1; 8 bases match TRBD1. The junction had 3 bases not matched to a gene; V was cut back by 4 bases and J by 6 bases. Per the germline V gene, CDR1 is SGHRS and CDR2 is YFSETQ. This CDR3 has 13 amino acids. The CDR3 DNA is TGCGCCAGCAGCCTGGACAGGGCCAATGAGCAGTTCTTC. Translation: CASSLDRANEQFF.

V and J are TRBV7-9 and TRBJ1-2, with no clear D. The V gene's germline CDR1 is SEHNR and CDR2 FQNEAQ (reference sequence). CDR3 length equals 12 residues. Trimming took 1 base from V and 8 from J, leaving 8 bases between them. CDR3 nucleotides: TGTGCCAGCAGCTTAGGTCAGGCCGGCTACACCTTC. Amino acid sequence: CASSLGQAGYTF.

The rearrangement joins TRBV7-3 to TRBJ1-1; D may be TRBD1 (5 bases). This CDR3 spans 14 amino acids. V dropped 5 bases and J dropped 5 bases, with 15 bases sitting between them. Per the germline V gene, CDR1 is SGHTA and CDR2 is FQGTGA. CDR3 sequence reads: CASSLGGARTEAFF. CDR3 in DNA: TGTGCCAGCAGCCTGGGCGGGGCCCGGACTGAAGCTTTCTTT.

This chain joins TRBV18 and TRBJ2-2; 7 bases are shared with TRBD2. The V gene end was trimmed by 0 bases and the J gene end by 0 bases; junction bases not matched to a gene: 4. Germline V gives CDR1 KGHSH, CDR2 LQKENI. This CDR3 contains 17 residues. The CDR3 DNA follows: TGTGCCAGCTCACCACCGGCTAGCGGCCCGAACACCGGGGAGCTGTTTTTT. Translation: CASSPPASGPNTGELFF.

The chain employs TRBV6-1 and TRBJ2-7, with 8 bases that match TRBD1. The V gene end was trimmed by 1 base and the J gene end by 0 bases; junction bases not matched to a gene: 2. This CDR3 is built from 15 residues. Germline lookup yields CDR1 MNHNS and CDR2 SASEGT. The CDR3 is CASSEGTGSSYEQYF. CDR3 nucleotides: TGTGCCAGCAGTGAAGGGACAGGGAGCTCCTACGAGCAGTACTTC.

The CDR3 nucleotides read TGCGCCAGCAGCCGTGCTACCTCCTACAATGAGCAGTTCTTC. Translating gives CASSRATSYNEQFF. The chain couples TRBV4-1 to TRBJ2-1; no clear D. Germline V CDR1 and CDR2: MGHRA, YSYEKL. Trimming pared 4 bases from V and 0 bases from J, leaving 7 bases between. This CDR3 is built from 14 residues.

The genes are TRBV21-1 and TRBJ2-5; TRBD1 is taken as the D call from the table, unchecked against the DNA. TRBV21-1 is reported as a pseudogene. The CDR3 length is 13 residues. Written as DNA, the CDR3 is TGTGCCAGCACCCAGGCAGCCCAAGAGACCCAGTACTTC. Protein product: CASTQAAQETQYF.

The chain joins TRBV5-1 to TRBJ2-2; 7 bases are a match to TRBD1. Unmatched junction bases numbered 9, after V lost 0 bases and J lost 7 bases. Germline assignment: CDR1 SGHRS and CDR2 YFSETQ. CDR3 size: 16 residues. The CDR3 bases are TGCGCCAGCAGCTTGGACAGGGTTCCAGGGGGCGGGGAGCTGTTTTTT. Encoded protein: CASSLDRVPGGGELFF.

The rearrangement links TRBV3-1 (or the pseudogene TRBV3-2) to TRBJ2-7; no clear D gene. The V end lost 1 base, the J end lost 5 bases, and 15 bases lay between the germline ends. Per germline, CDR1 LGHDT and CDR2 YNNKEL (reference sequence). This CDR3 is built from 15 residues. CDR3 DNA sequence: TGTGCCAGCAGCCAAGCTCTGACTGGTGTTAACGAGCAGTACTTC. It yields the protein CASSQALTGVNEQYF.

CDR3 loop: CASRRGNQPQHF. The CDR3 region has the DNA TGTGCCAGCAGGAGGGGGAATCAGCCCCAGCATTTT. V is TRBV2 and J is TRBJ1-5, with D possibly TRBD1 on 6 matching bases. CDR3 length: 12 amino acids. Germline V CDR1 and CDR2: SNHLY, FYNNEI. Between the trimmed V and J ends, which lost 6 bases and 4 bases, there was a span of 7 bases.

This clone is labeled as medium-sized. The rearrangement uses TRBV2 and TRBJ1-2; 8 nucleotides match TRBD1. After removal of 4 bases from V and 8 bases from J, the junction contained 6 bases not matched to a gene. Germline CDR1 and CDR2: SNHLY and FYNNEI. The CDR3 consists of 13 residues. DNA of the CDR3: TGTGCCAGCAGTGGCCAGGGGGCTTGGGGCTACACCTTC. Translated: CASSGQGAWGYTF.

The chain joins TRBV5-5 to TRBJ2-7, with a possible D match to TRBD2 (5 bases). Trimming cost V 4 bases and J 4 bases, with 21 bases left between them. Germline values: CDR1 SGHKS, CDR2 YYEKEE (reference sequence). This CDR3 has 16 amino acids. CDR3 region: CASSVSLAVPGYEQYF. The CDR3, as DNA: TGTGCCAGCAGCGTCTCTCTGGCGGTCCCGGGATACGAGCAGTACTTC.

CDR3 nucleotide sequence: TGTGCCAGCAGCCCGTATACCCGAACTAGCTCCTACAATGAGCAGTTCTTC. It codes for CASSPYTRTSSYNEQFF. The chain links TRBV9 to TRBJ2-1; D perhaps matches TRBD2 (5 bases). V shed 4 bases and J shed 0 bases, with 17 bases lying between them. This CDR3 comprises 17 residues. The germline CDR1 and CDR2 sequences are SGDLS and YYNGEE.

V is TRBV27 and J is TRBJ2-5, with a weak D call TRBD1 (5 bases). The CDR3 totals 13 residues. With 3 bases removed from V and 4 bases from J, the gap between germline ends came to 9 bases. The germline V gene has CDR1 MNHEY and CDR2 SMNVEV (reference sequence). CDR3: CASSFGQGETQYF. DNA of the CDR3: TGTGCCAGCAGTTTTGGTCAGGGAGAGACCCAGTACTTC.

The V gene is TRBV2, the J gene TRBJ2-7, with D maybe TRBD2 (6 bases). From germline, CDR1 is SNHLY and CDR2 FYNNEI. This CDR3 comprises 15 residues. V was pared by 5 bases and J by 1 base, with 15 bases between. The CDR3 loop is CASSLLAVQSYEQYF. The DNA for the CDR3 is TGTGCCAGCAGTCTACTAGCCGTTCAATCCTACGAGCAGTACTTC.

CDR3 nucleotide sequence: TGTGCCAGCAGCTTAGTAGCGGGGCCCACAGATACGCAGTATTTT. It encodes CASSLVAGPTDTQYF. The rearrangement links TRBV7-9 to TRBJ2-3, with 8 bases aligning to TRBD2. With V trimmed by 1 base and J by 2 bases, 2 bases remained unmatched. CDR1 is SEHNR, CDR2 FQNEAQ, per germline (reference sequence). This CDR3 is 15 amino acids long.

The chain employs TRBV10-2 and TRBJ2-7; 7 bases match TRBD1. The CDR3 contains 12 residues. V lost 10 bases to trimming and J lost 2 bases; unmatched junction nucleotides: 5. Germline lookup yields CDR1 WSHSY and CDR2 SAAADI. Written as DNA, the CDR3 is TGCGCCACGGCCCAGGGGGCCTACGAGCAGTACTTC. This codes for CATAQGAYEQYF.

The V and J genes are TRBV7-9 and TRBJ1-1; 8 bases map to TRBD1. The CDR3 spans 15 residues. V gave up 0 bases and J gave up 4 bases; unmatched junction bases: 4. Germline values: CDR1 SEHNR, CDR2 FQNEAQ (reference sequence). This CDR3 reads CASSLAFDRGTEAFF. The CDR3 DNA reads TGTGCCAGCAGCTTAGCGTTTGACAGGGGCACTGAAGCTTTCTTT.

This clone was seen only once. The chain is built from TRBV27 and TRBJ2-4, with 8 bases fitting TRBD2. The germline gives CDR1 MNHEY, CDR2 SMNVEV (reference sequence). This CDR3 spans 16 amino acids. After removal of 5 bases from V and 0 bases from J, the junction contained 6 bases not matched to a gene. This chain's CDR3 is CASSPFGREAKNIQYF. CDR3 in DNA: TGTGCCAGCAGTCCTTTCGGGAGGGAAGCCAAAAACATTCAGTACTTC.